A single sample gave rise to the 7 T cell receptor beta chains below, sequenced in a study of T-cell memory formation after mild COVID-19. Via MiXCR, TCRdb re-called the 5' RACE reads, giving one row per CDR3 protein. The sample lists roughly 450,000 distinct CDR3 sequences, 18% occurring once. The material sequenced was PBMCs or a T cell subset sorted from them (not recorded which). Every receptor here comes from an adult woman who had mild COVID-19 (a few samples of this study predate the infection). Cell type and time point are not known.

The rearrangement joins TRBV2 to TRBJ2-1, with D unclear. CDR1 is SNHLY and CDR2 is FYNNEI in the germline V gene. The CDR3 covers 13 residues. V lost 2 bases and J lost 2, with 4 bases in between. The CDR3 nucleotides read TGTGCCAGCAGTGAAAATCCCTACAATGAGCAGTTCTTC. Translated: CASSENPYNEQFF.

The rearrangement joins TRBV4-3 to TRBJ2-5; D ambiguous. The germline V gene has CDR1 LGHNA and CDR2 YSLEER. Deletions cut 4 bases from V and 5 bases from J, with 14 bases between. The CDR3 totals 14 residues. The CDR3 DNA reads TGCGCCAGCAGCCGTACGCATGGGATGGAGACCCAGTACTTC. It translates to CASSRTHGMETQYF.

This clonotype was seen a few times. The V gene is TRBV12-3 or TRBV12-4, the J gene TRBJ2-7; D is possibly TRBD1 (6 bases). The CDR3 spans 14 residues. V lost 0 bases to trimming and J lost 2 bases, with 8 bases between them. The CDR3 protein is CASSLADRTYEQYF. As DNA, the CDR3 is TGTGCCAGCAGTTTAGCGGACAGAACCTACGAGCAGTACTTC.

This clonotype has a handful of counts. This chain joins TRBV27 and TRBJ2-2; D could derive from TRBD1 or TRBD2 (5 bases each). V lost 3 bases and J 4 bases, leaving 12 bases between the germline ends. Germline-derived CDR1 and CDR2 are MNHEY and SMNVEV (reference sequence). This CDR3 region has 15 residues. CDR3 sequence reads: CASSLERDGTGELFF. DNA for the CDR3: TGTGCCAGCAGTTTGGAAAGGGACGGCACCGGGGAGCTGTTTTTT.

A few counts support this clonotype. The rearrangement joins TRBV6-5 to TRBJ2-2; weak D call: TRBD1 (5 bases). The V gene's germline CDR1 is MNHEY and CDR2 SVGAGI. There are 14 residues in the CDR3. Trimming took 7 bases from V and 4 from J, leaving 13 bases between them. This CDR3 is CASTAGRSTGELFF. The CDR3 nucleotides read TGTGCCAGCACCGCAGGGCGAAGCACCGGGGAGCTGTTTTTT.

This sequence joins TRBV18 and TRBJ2-7; D perhaps matches TRBD1 (6 bases). V lost 2 bases and J lost 3, with 11 bases in between. Germline V lookup: CDR1 KGHSH, CDR2 LQKENI. This CDR3 contains 14 residues. CDR3 sequence reads: CASSPRGQIYEQYF. CDR3 in DNA: TGTGCCAGCTCACCAAGGGGACAAATCTACGAGCAGTACTTC.

This clonotype has just a few counts. The rearrangement links TRBV20-1 to TRBJ1-5, with D perhaps TRBD1 (5 bases). Trimming cost V 1 base and J 15 bases, with 16 bases left between them. This CDR3 comprises 12 residues. Germline V gene sequence: CDR1 DFQATT, CDR2 SNEGSKA (reference sequence). Here the CDR3 DNA reads TGCAGTGCTAGAGCCCCGGGACTTGGGGGGCATTTT. Protein sequence: CSARAPGLGGHF.